Listed below are T cell receptor beta chains from one sample, sequenced in a study of post-analysis software for immune sequencing data. TCRdb recomputed calls from the PCR reads with MiXCR, one row per CDR3 protein. Found here are 350,000 to 500,000 distinct CDR3 sequences, approximately 38% of them singletons; the top ten hold around 8%. The material sequenced was blood. These receptors all come from a girl aged 2 to 9 with multiple sclerosis. Each CDR3 is given with its conserved first and last residue. Each record gives: D gene, J gene, V gene, CDR3 protein. The D gene is left open where the match is weak.

D: .; J: TRBJ2-1; V: TRBV18; CDR3: CASSPLWAGDYNEQFF
D: .; J: TRBJ1-1; V: TRBV7-8; CDR3: CASSLGTASTEAFF
D: .; J: TRBJ1-2; V: TRBV9; CDR3: CASSVDPGPGYGYTF
D: .; J: TRBJ2-5; V: TRBV20-1; CDR3: CSASEGPQETQYF
D: TRBD1; J: TRBJ1-1; V: TRBV27; CDR3: CASSFNRGVYTEAFF
D: TRBD1; J: TRBJ2-2; V: TRBV13; CDR3: CASSLGDRGIAGELFF
D: .; J: TRBJ2-7; V: TRBV12-3/TRBV12-4; CDR3: CASSLNPLGRTGAYEQYF
D: TRBD1; J: TRBJ2-5; V: TRBV28; CDR3: CASSPHKDREETLYF
D: .; J: TRBJ1-1; V: TRBV28; CDR3: CASSLQGGEAFF
D: .; J: .; V: TRBV7-8; CDR3: CASSLSSRPTHYEQYF
D: TRBD2; J: TRBJ2-1; V: TRBV6-5; CDR3: CASRPTSGRVNEQFF
D: TRBD1; J: TRBJ1-1; V: TRBV5-1; CDR3: CASSLFGQGIDEAFF
D: .; J: TRBJ2-7; V: TRBV2; CDR3: CASSVQTHEQYF
D: .; J: TRBJ2-1; V: TRBV28; CDR3: CASRGPRVEQFF
D: .; J: TRBJ2-5; V: TRBV12-3/TRBV12-4; CDR3: CASSKTTGSLQETQYF
D: .; J: TRBJ2-2; V: TRBV7-9; CDR3: CASSLASGELFF
D: TRBD1; J: TRBJ2-1; V: TRBV20-1; CDR3: CSARGGLQGIGSYNEQFF
D: .; J: TRBJ2-1; V: TRBV18; CDR3: CASSRDQGYNEQFF
D: TRBD1; J: TRBJ2-1; V: TRBV7-9; CDR3: CASSPSRDRGNNEQFF
D: .; J: TRBJ2-3; V: TRBV15; CDR3: CATSPTRTANTDTQYF
D: .; J: TRBJ2-1; V: TRBV7-9; CDR3: CASSPTSHSYNEQFF
D: TRBD2; J: TRBJ2-5; V: TRBV6-1; CDR3: CASSEVAGLAGAETQYF
D: .; J: TRBJ1-2; V: TRBV7-2; CDR3: CASSLGSGQGYGYTF
D: .; J: TRBJ2-1; V: TRBV28; CDR3: CASSLTSPNEQFF
D: .; J: TRBJ1-6; V: TRBV20-1; CDR3: CSARDHGRHVNSPLHF
D: .; J: .; V: TRBV12-3/TRBV12-4; CDR3: CASSTSSVLAKNIQYF
D: .; J: TRBJ2-6; V: TRBV4-3; CDR3: CASSPGVRGANVLTF
D: .; J: TRBJ2-3; V: TRBV6-5; CDR3: CASSYSIRSSTDTQYF
D: .; J: TRBJ2-6; V: TRBV28; CDR3: CASTSASGANVLTF
D: .; J: TRBJ1-1; V: TRBV5-6; CDR3: CASSWVGGADLEAFF
D: .; J: TRBJ2-2; V: TRBV5-1; CDR3: CASSLGPVRARPTTGELFF
D: TRBD2; J: TRBJ2-3; V: TRBV29-1; CDR3: CSVGLAGATDTQYF
D: TRBD1; J: TRBJ1-2; V: TRBV5-6; CDR3: CASSFEGGLYYGYTF
D: .; J: TRBJ2-3; V: TRBV7-8; CDR3: CASSLDGAGTSTDTQYF
D: TRBD1; J: TRBJ1-1; V: TRBV6-2/TRBV6-3; CDR3: CASSSSGTGEVMNTEAFF
D: TRBD1; J: TRBJ1-1; V: TRBV27; CDR3: CASSRSLQGGSTTEAFF
D: .; J: TRBJ2-1; V: TRBV27; CDR3: CASTLASGGFVSYNEQFF
D: .; J: TRBJ1-4; V: TRBV7-3; CDR3: CASSLTNEKLFF
D: .; J: TRBJ1-2; V: TRBV5-1; CDR3: CASSLKTGYGYTF
D: .; J: TRBJ2-3; V: TRBV28; CDR3: CASSPSDWRYTDTQYF
D: .; J: .; V: TRBV5-1; CDR3: CASSFSQLGYEQYF
D: .; J: TRBJ2-6; V: TRBV21-1; CDR3: CASSKWAGGPSGANVLTF
D: .; J: TRBJ2-7; V: TRBV10-3; CDR3: CAISNDRNHEQYF
D: TRBD2; J: TRBJ2-1; V: TRBV28; CDR3: CASSMRDYVNEQLF
D: .; J: TRBJ2-1; V: TRBV20-1; CDR3: CSARESYANEQFF
D: .; J: TRBJ2-1; V: TRBV6-1; CDR3: CASSESVRGVDNEQFF
D: TRBD1; J: TRBJ1-1; V: TRBV29-1; CDR3: CSARDSSRGAFF
D: .; J: TRBJ2-4; V: TRBV29-1; CDR3: CSIVARAKNIQYF
D: .; J: TRBJ1-2; V: TRBV10-1; CDR3: CASSEWQDYGYTF
D: .; J: TRBJ2-7; V: TRBV12-3/TRBV12-4; CDR3: CASSVAETYEQYF
D: .; J: TRBJ2-3; V: TRBV29-1; CDR3: CSGYPRLAQYF
D: TRBD1; J: TRBJ2-6; V: TRBV6-5; CDR3: CASSYVSGTGLSGANVLTF
D: .; J: TRBJ1-2; V: TRBV3-1; CDR3: CASSQDVVTGRSGYTF
D: TRBD1; J: TRBJ1-1; V: TRBV20-1; CDR3: CSATRGPEAFF